This T cell receptor (beta chain) was documented in a study of T cell responses to AZD1222 COVID-19 vaccine. TCRdb's table, derived via immunoSEQ multiplex PCR, lists solely in-frame clones and lacks some. The sample shows under 120,000 clones, around 95% of them seen only once. Overall study findings and caveats: Mostly white British, mostly female donors; authors suggested clonal diversity may be underestimated. Spike-specific TCR repertoires showed rising breadth and depth after two AZD1222 doses. Dominant at 160-218 and 743-854, vaccine-associated CD4 TCRs also spanned spike.

Comments on this clone: The antigen is undetermined.

The CDR3 covers 15 residues. V was trimmed by 5 bases and J by 3 bases, leaving 17 bases between them. Germline V CDR1 and CDR2: MNHEY, SMNVEV (reference sequence). The TCR originated in an adult in good health. Material: peripheral blood, obtained on day 0 of AZD1222 vaccination. The chain joins TRBV27 to TRBJ2-7; D gene uncertain. CDR3 nucleotides: TGTGCCAGCAGTCCCCCCCGTAGCAGGAACTACGAGCAGTACTTC. Its protein product is CASSPPRSRNYEQYF.